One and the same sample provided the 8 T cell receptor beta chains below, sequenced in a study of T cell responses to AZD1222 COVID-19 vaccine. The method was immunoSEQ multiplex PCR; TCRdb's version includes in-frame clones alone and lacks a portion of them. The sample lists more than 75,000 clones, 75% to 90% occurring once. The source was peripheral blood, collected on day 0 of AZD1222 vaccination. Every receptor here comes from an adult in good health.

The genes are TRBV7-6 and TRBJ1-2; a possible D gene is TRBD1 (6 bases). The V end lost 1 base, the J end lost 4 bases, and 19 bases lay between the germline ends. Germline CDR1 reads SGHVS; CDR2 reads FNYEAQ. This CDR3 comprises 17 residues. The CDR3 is CASSLGGGLSLGYGYTF. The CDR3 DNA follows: TGTGCCAGCAGCTTAGGTGGGGGCCTTTCGCTGGGCTATGGCTACACCTTC.

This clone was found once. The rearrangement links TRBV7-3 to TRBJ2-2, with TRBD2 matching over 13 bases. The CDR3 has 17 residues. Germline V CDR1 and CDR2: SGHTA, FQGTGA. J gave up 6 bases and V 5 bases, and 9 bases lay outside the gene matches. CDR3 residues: CASSRSGTSGKAGELFF. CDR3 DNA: TGTGCCAGCAGCCGATCTGGGACTAGCGGGAAAGCCGGGGAGCTGTTTTTT.

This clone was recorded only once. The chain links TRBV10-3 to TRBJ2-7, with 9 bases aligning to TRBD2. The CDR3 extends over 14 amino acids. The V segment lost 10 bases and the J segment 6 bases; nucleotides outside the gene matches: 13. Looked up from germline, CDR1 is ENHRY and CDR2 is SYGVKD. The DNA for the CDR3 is TGTGCCACCGCCGCCGGGACTAGCCCCTCCGAGCAGTACTTC. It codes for CATAAGTSPSEQYF.

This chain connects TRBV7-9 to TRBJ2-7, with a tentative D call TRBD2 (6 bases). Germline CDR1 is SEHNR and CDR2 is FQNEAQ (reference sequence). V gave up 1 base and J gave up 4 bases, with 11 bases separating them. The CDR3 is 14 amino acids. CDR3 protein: CASSLVVGRYEQYF. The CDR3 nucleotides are TGTGCCAGCAGCTTAGTCGTAGGGAGGTACGAGCAGTACTTC.

CDR3 sequence reads: CATSDSWTGGEQYF. CDR3 bases: TGTGCCACCAGTGATTCCTGGACAGGGGGCGAGCAGTACTTC. The chain combines TRBV24-1 with TRBJ2-7, with 10 positions matching TRBD1. The germline gives CDR1 KGHDR, CDR2 SFDVKD. After removal of 2 bases from V and 6 bases from J, the junction contained 3 bases not matched to a gene. This CDR3 is 14 amino acids long.

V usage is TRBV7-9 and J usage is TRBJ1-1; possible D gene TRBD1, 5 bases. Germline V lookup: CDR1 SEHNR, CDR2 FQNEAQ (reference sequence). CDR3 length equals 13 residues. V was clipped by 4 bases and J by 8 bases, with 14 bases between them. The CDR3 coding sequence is TGTGCCAGCAGCTCCGTCCTGGGGACGGAAGCTTTCTTT. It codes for CASSSVLGTEAFF. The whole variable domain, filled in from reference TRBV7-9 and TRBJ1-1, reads DTGVSQNPRHKITKRGQNVTFRCDPISEHNRLYWYRQTLGQGPEFLTYFQNEAQLEKSRLLSDRFSAERPKGSFSTLEIQRTEQGDSAMYLCASSSVLGTEAFFGQGTRLTVV.

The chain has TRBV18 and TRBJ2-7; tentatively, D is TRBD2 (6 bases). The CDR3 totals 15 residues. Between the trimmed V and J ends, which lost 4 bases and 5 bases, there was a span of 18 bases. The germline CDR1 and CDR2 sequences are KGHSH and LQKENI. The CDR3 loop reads CASSQTSLNTDEQYF. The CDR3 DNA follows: TGTGCCAGCTCACAAACTAGCCTAAACACGGACGAGCAGTACTTC.

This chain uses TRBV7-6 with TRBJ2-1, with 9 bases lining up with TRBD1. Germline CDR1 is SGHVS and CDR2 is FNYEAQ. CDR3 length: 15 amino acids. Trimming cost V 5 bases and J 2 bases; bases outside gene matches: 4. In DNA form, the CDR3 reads TGTGCCAGCAGCCCGGGACAGGGTACCTACAATGAGCAGTTCTTC. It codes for CASSPGQGTYNEQFF.